These T cell receptor beta chains were read from a single sample in a study of regulatory T cells in long-lasting Graves disease. TCRdb passed the multiplex PCR reads through MiXCR, listing each CDR3 protein once. The sample yields over 300,000 distinct CDR3 sequences, roughly 16% seen once. Here the sequenced sample was peripheral blood mononuclear cells (PBMCs), taken at new diagnosis, from a patient treated with antithyroid drugs. Every receptor here comes from a female donor with Graves disease. Each CDR3 is given with its conserved first and last residue. A D gene is named only where the DNA matches it firmly. Clone size appears in some rows only: once, few, many, or a class for an expanded clone.

V gene,clone size,D gene,J gene,CDR3 protein,CDR3 DNA
TRBV7-9,many,TRBD2,TRBJ2-1,CASSLETSGGAPGDEQFF,TGTGCCAGCAGCTTAGAGACCAGCGGGGGAGCCCCGGGGGATGAGCAGTTCTTC
TRBV5-4,-,TRBD1,TRBJ1-1,CASSLEGATEAFF,TGTGCCAGCAGCTTGGAGGGGGCCACTGAAGCTTTCTTT
TRBV20-1,many,TRBD2,TRBJ2-7,CSASWRGGRNF,TGCAGTGCCTCTTGGCGGGGGGGTCGAAACTTC
TRBV7-9,few,-,TRBJ2-1,CASSLVPGQRNEQFF,TGTGCCAGCAGCCTCGTCCCGGGACAAAGGAATGAGCAGTTCTTC
TRBV27,many,TRBD2,TRBJ2-1,CASSLRSGRAREQFF,TGTGCCAGCAGTTTACGTAGCGGGAGGGCGCGTGAGCAGTTCTTC
TRBV6-1,-,-,TRBJ1-1,CASGGSNTEAFF,TGTGCCAGCGGGGGTTCGAACACTGAAGCTTTCTTT
TRBV7-2,few,-,TRBJ2-5,CASSAPGTRGTQYF,TGTGCCAGCAGCGCCCCCGGGACACGAGGGACCCAGTACTTC
TRBV20-1,many,TRBD1,TRBJ1-5,CSARRGWDSDQPQHF,TGCAGTGCTAGGAGGGGATGGGACAGCGATCAGCCCCAGCATTTT
TRBV5-5,few,-,TRBJ2-5,CASSPHPGIGETQYF,TGTGCCAGCAGCCCACACCCAGGGATCGGAGAGACCCAGTACTTC
TRBV20-1,many,TRBD1,TRBJ1-6,CSARDRGHTPLHF,TGCAGTGCAAGGGACAGGGGGCACACACCCCTCCACTTT
TRBV20-1,many,TRBD2,TRBJ2-5,CSASTKPRAGVFVWTQYF,TGCAGTGCTAGCACCAAACCCCGAGCGGGAGTGTTTGTTTGGACCCAGTACTTC
TRBV29-1,few,-,TRBJ1-1,CSHKGDRENTEAFF,TGCAGCCACAAGGGAGATAGGGAGAACACTGAAGCTTTCTTT
TRBV4-3,many,-,TRBJ2-3,CASSHKGADTQYF,TGCGCCAGCAGCCATAAGGGTGCAGATACGCAGTATTTT
TRBV24-1,-,-,TRBJ1-1,CATYGDGRNTEAFF,TGTGCCACCTATGGAGACGGGAGGAACACTGAAGCTTTCTTT
TRBV27,once,TRBD1,TRBJ2-5,CASRRGKGQPQETQYF,TGTGCCAGCAGACGGGGCAAGGGACAGCCCCAAGAGACCCAGTACTTC
TRBV15,-,-,TRBJ2-2,CATSRGSTGELFF,TGTGCCACCAGCAGAGGTAGCACCGGGGAGCTGTTTTTT
TRBV6-5,many,-,TRBJ2-2,CASSYRGGPNTGELFF,TGTGCCAGCAGTTACCGGGGCGGCCCGAACACCGGGGAGCTGTTTTTT
TRBV11-3,-,TRBD2,TRBJ2-1,CASSPTSGRGGYNEQFF,TGTGCCAGCTCACCCACTAGCGGGAGAGGGGGTTACAATGAGCAGTTCTTC
TRBV19,few,-,TRBJ1-3,CASSIGASGNTIYF,TGTGCCAGTAGTATCGGGGCCTCTGGAAACACCATATATTTT
TRBV4-1,-,-,TRBJ1-6,CASSQDKDPGEDLGSPLHF,TGCGCCAGCAGCCAAGATAAAGATCCGGGGGAGGACCTTGGTTCACCCCTCCACTTT
TRBV5-1,many,-,TRBJ1-4,CASKPQTATNEKLFF,TGCGCCAGCAAACCCCAGACTGCAACTAATGAAAAACTGTTTTTT
TRBV29-1,many,-,TRBJ2-2,CSVELRPTGELFF,TGCAGCGTTGAACTGCGACCCACCGGGGAGCTGTTTTTT
TRBV28,many,TRBD2,TRBJ2-7,CASSLYEASGRRGEQYF,TGTGCCAGCAGTTTATACGAAGCTAGCGGGAGACGTGGGGAGCAGTACTTC
TRBV20-1,many,-,TRBJ2-5,CSASSPSDTPRGQYF,TGCAGTGCTAGTTCGCCTTCGGACACCCCCCGGGGCCAGTACTTC
TRBV5-5,many,-,TRBJ1-2,CASSNRAVTPKNYGYTF,TGTGCCAGCAGCAACCGGGCCGTGACTCCCAAAAACTATGGCTACACCTTC
TRBV28,many,TRBD2,TRBJ2-7,CASSFKREWGSSYEQYF,TGTGCCAGCAGTTTCAAGCGGGAGTGGGGAAGCTCCTACGAGCAGTACTTC
TRBV11-1,-,-,TRBJ2-1,CASSPTDQNSYNEQFF,TGTGCCAGCAGCCCGACAGACCAAAACTCCTACAATGAGCAGTTCTTC
TRBV7-2,-,-,TRBJ1-2,CASSLVESYGYTF,TGTGCCAGCAGCTTAGTGGAAAGCTATGGCTACACCTTC
TRBV4-1,-,-,TRBJ2-7,CASSQEDLSYEQYF,TGCGCCAGCAGCCAAGAGGACCTTTCCTACGAGCAGTACTTC
TRBV25-1,few,-,TRBJ2-3,CASSGNTMQYF,TGTGCCAGCAGTGGGAATACCATGCAGTATTTT
TRBV4-1,many,TRBD2,TRBJ2-1,CASSQEGPSGGANEQFF,TGCGCCAGCAGCCAAGAAGGACCTAGCGGGGGGGCCAATGAGCAGTTCTTC
TRBV19,few,TRBD1,TRBJ2-2,CASSAGTGFTITGELFF,TGTGCCAGTTCAGCCGGGACAGGGTTTACTATCACCGGGGAGCTGTTTTTT
TRBV30,-,TRBD2,TRBJ2-7,CAWSRTSGRYEQYF,TGTGCCTGGAGTCGAACTAGCGGGCGGTACGAGCAGTACTTC
TRBV11-2,many,-,TRBJ1-1,CASSLDRDPEAFF,TGTGCCAGCAGCTTAGACAGGGACCCTGAAGCTTTCTTT
TRBV7-9,many,TRBD2,TRBJ2-1,CASSSAAGEAYNEQFF,TGTGCCAGCAGCTCGGCGGCGGGAGAAGCCTACAATGAGCAGTTCTTC
TRBV7-8,many,-,TRBJ2-7,CASSSQVPTYEQYF,TGTGCCAGCAGCTCACAGGTCCCCACCTACGAGCAGTACTTC
TRBV11-1,-,-,TRBJ2-5,CASSGGLKETQYF,TGTGCCAGCAGCGGGGGGTTGAAAGAGACCCAGTACTTC